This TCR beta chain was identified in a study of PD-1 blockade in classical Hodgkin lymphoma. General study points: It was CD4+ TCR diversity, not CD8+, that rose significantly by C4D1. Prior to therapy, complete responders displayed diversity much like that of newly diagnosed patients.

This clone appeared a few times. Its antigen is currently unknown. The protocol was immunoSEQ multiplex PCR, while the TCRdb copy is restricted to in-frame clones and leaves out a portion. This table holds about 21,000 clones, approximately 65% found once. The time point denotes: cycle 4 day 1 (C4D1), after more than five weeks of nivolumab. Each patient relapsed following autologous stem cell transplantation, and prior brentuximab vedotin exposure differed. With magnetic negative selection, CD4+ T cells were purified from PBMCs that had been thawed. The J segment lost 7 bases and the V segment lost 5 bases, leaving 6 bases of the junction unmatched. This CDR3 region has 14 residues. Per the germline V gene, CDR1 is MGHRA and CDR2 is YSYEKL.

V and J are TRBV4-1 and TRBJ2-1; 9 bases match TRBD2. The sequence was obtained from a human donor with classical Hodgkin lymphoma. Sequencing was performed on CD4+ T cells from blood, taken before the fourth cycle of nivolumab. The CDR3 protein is CASSNPSGDNEQFF. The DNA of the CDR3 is TGCGCCAGCAGCAACCCTAGCGGGGATAATGAGCAGTTCTTC.